The present T cell receptor (beta chain) was sequenced within a study of T cell responses to AZD1222 COVID-19 vaccine. Notes on this clone: Its antigen is unknown.

V lost 8 bases and J lost 3; bases outside the gene matches: 3. The germline CDR1 and CDR2 sequences are MRHNA and SNTAGT. The CDR3 is 14 amino acids. The protocol was immunoSEQ multiplex PCR, while the TCRdb copy is restricted to in-frame clones and leaves out a portion. The sample contains some 120,000 clones, around 89% of which appear only once. Findings of the study overall: Repertoire sampling was restricted to post-peak T cell response timepoints. Females outnumbered males among donors, who were mostly white British; clonal diversity was possibly underestimated. Only a handful of individuals given AZD1222 were seropositive at baseline.

Sample: peripheral blood, taken on day 0 of MenACWY control vaccination. This chain connects TRBV6-4 to TRBJ1-5; 11 nucleotides align to TRBD1. The clonotype was recovered from an adult in good health. CDR3 nucleotide sequence: TGTGCCAGCCCGGGACAGGGGGTCAATCAGCCCCAGCATTTT. Amino acid sequence: CASPGQGVNQPQHF.